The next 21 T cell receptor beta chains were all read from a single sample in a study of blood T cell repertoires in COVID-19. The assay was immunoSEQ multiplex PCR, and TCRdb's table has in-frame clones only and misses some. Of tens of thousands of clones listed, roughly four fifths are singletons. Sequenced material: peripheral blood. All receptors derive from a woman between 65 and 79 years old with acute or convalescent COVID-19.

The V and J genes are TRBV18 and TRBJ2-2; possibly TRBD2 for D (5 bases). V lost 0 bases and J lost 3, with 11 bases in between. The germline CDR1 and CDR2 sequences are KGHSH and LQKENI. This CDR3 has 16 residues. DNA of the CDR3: TGTGCCAGCTCACCACCTGAGGGATATCACACCGGGGAGCTGTTTTTT. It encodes CASSPPEGYHTGELFF. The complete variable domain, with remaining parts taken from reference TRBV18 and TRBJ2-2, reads NAGVMQNPRHLVRRRGQEARLRCSPMKGHSHVYWYRQLPEEGLKFMVYLQKENIIDESGMPKERFSAEFPKEGPSILRIQQVVRGDSAAYFCASSPPEGYHTGELFFGEGSRLTVL.

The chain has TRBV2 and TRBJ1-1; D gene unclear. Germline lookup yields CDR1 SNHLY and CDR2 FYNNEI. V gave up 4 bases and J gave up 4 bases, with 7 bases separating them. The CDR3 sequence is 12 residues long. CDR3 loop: CASSVGSTEAFF. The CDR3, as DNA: TGTGCCAGCAGTGTCGGTAGCACTGAAGCTTTCTTT.

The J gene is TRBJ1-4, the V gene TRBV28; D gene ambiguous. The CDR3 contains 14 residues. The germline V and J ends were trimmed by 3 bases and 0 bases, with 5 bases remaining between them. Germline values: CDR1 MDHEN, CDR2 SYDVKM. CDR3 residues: CASSLIATNEKLFF. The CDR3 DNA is TGTGCCAGCAGTTTGATAGCAACTAATGAAAAACTGTTTTTT. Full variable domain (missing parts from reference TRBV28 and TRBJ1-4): DVKVTQSSRYLVKRTGEKVFLECVQDMDHENMFWYRQDPGLGLRLIYFSYDVKMKEKGDIPEGYSVSREKKERFSLILESASTNQTSMYLCASSLIATNEKLFFGSGTQLSVL.

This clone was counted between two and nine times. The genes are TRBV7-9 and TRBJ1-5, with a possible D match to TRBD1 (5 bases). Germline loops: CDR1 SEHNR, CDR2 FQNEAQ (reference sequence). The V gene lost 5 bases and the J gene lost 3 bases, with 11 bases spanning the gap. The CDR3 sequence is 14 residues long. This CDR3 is CASSDGQVNQPQHF. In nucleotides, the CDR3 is TGTGCCAGCAGCGACGGACAAGTCAATCAGCCCCAGCATTTT.

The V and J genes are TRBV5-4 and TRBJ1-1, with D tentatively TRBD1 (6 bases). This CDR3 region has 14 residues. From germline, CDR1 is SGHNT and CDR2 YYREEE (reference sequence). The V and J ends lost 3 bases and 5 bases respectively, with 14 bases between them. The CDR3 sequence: CASSSPTGITEAFF. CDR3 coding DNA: TGTGCCAGCAGCTCGCCTACAGGGATAACTGAAGCTTTCTTT.

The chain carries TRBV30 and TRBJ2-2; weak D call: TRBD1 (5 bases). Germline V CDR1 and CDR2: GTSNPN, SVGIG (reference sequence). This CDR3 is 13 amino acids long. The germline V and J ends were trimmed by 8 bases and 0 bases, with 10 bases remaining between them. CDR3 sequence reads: CAGRGSNTGELFF. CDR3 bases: TGTGCCGGAAGGGGATCGAACACCGGGGAGCTGTTTTTT.

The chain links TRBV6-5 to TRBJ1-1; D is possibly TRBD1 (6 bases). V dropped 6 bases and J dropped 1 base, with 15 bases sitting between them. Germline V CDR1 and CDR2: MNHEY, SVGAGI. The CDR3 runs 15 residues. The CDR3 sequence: CASSAWTAKNTEAFF. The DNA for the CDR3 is TGTGCCAGCAGCGCTTGGACAGCGAAGAACACTGAAGCTTTCTTT.

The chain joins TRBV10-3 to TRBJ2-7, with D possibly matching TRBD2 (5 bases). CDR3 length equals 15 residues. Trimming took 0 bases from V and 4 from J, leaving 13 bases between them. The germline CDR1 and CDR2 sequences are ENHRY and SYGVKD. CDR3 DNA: TGTGCCATCAGTGAGTCGGCCACCCCGGGGTACGAGCAGTACTTC. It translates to CAISESATPGYEQYF.

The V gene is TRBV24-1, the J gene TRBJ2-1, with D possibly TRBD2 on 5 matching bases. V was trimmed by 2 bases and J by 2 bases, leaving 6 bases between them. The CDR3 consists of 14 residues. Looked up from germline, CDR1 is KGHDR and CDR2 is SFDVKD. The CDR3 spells CATSDYSAYNEQFF. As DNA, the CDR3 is TGTGCCACCAGTGATTATAGCGCCTACAATGAGCAGTTCTTC.

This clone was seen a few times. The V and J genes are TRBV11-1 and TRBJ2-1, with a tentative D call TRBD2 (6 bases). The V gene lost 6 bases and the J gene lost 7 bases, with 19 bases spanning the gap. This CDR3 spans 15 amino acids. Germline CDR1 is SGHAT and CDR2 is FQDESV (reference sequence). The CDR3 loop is CASSKWGDVGNEQFF. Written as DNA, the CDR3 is TGTGCCAGCAGTAAGTGGGGGGACGTTGGTAATGAGCAGTTCTTC.

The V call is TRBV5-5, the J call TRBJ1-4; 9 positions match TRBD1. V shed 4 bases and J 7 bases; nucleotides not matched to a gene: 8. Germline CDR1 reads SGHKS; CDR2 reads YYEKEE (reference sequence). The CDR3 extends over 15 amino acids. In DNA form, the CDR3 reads TGTGCCAGCAGCGACCCCGGGACAGGGCGTGAAAAACTGTTTTTT. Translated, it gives CASSDPGTGREKLFF.

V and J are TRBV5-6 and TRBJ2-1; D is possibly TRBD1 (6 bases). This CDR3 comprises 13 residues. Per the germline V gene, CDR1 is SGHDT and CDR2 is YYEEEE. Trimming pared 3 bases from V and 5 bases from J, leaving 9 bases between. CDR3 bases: TGTGCCAGCAGCTGGGGACACAACAATGAGCAGTTCTTC. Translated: CASSWGHNNEQFF.

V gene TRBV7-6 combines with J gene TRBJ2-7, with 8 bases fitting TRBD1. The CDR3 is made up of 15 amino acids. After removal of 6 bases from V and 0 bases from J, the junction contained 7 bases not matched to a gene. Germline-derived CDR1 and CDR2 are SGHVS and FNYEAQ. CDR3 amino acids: CASSPRQGSSYEQYF. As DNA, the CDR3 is TGTGCCAGCAGTCCTAGACAGGGGAGCTCCTACGAGCAGTACTTC.

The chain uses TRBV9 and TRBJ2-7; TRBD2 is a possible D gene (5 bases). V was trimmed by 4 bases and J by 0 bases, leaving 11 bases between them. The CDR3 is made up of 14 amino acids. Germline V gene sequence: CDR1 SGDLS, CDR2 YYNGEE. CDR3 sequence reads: CASSPRRGSYEQYF. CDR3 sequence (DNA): TGTGCCAGCAGCCCCCGCCGGGGCTCCTACGAGCAGTACTTC.

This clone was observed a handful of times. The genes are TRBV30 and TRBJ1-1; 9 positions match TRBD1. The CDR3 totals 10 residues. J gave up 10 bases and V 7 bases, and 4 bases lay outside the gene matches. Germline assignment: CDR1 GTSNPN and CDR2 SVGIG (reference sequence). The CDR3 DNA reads TGTGCCTTCATACAGGGGGCAGCTTTCTTT. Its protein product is CAFIQGAAFF.

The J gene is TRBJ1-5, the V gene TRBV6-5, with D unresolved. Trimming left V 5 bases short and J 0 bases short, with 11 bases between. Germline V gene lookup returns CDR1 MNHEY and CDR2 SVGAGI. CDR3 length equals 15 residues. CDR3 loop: CASSPEGYSNQPQHF. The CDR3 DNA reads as TGTGCCAGCAGTCCCGAGGGATATAGCAATCAGCCCCAGCATTTT.

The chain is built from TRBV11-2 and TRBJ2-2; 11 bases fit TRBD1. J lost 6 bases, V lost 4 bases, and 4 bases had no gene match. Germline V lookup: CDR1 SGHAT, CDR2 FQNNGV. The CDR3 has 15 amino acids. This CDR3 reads CASSSDRGLAGELFF. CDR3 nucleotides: TGTGCCAGCAGCTCGGACAGGGGGCTGGCCGGGGAGCTGTTTTTT.

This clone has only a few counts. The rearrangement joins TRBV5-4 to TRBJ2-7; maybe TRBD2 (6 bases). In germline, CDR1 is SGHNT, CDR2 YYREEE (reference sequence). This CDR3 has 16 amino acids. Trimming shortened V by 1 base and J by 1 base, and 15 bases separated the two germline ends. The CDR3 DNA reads TGTGCCAGCAGCTTGTACGGCGGCGGGGCGTCCTACGAGCAGTACTTC. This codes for CASSLYGGGASYEQYF.

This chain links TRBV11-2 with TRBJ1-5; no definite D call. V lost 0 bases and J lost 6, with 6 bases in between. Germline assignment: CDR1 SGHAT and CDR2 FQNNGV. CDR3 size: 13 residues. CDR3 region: CASSLDQAQPQHF. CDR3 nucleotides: TGTGCCAGCAGCTTAGATCAGGCTCAGCCCCAGCATTTT.

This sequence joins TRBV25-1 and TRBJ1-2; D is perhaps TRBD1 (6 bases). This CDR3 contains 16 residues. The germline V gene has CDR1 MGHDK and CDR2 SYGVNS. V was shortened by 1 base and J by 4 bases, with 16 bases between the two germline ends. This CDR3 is CASSELDSSYPYGYTF. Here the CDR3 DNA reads TGTGCCAGCAGTGAATTGGACAGCTCCTACCCCTATGGCTACACCTTC.

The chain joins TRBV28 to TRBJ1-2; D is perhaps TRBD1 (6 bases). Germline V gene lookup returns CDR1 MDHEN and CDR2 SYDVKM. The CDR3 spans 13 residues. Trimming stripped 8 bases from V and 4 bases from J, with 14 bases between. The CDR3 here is CASALGGSYGYTF. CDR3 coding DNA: TGTGCCAGCGCCCTAGGGGGATCCTATGGCTACACCTTC.